This TCR beta chain is from a study of T cells after posttransplantation cyclophosphamide. As concerns this clone: The antigen remains unidentified.

Cyclophosphamide on days +3 and +4 followed busulfan-fludarabine conditioning and a marrow graft. From germline, CDR1 is MDHEN and CDR2 SYDVKM. This CDR3 has 16 residues. V lost 6 bases, J lost 3 bases, and 21 bases lay in between. Overall study findings and caveats: After PTCy, TRB diversity resembled that of CNI/methotrexate controls. Donor CD8+ memory clones often dominated recipient blood repertoires at later times. Skin or GI-infiltrating T cells shared few TRB sequences with blood.

Data came from immunoSEQ multiplex PCR; TCRdb stores just in-frame clones and leaves some out. The table has about 8,000 clones, 90% seen once; the top ten hold approximately 1.3%. The TCR was taken from a female patient in her fifties who received an allogeneic stem cell transplant from a related donor, was CMV-positive, and had no GVHD. Certain T cells may be donor cells from the graft. The sequenced sample was CD4+ T cells sorted from blood, obtained around 1,500 days after allogeneic stem cell transplant with posttransplant cyclophosphamide. The V call is TRBV28, the J call TRBJ2-7, with D possibly matching TRBD2 (6 bases). CDR3: CASSSLGAGGGYEQYF. CDR3 bases: TGTGCCAGCAGCAGTTTAGGGGCCGGGGGAGGCTACGAGCAGTACTTC.